The rows below give T cell receptor beta chains drawn from one sample of a study of T cells after yellow fever vaccination. TCRdb fed the 5' RACE reads into MiXCR, producing one record per CDR3 protein. The top ten clones hold roughly 13% of a sample with nearly 550,000 distinct CDR3 sequences, approximately 21% of them seen once. The sequenced sample was PBMCs, obtained 15 days after the yellow fever booster vaccination. These receptors were taken from a man aged 25 to 40 who received the YFV17D yellow fever vaccine. Both conserved end residues are part of each CDR3. The order of the fields is V gene, D gene, clone size, J gene, CDR3 protein, CDR3 DNA. A D gene is named only where the DNA matches it firmly. Only part of the rows carry a size: once, few, many, or a class if the clone is expanded.

TRBV4-3	TRBD2	few	TRBJ2-7	CASSQERVGLAGVYEQYF	TGCGCCAGCAGCCAAGAGAGAGTCGGCCTAGCGGGAGTCTACGAGCAGTACTTC
TRBV7-9	.	few	TRBJ2-5	CASSSARTAPGTQYF	TGTGCCAGCAGCTCCGCGAGGACAGCTCCTGGGACCCAGTACTTC
TRBV7-8	.	few	TRBJ2-5	CATPGWDGQETQYF	TGTGCCACCCCGGGTTGGGACGGGCAAGAGACCCAGTACTTC
TRBV5-4	TRBD1	.	TRBJ2-1	CASRRGLGGEQLF	TGTGCCAGCAGGAGGGGGCTAGGGGGTGAGCAGCTCTTC
TRBV2	TRBD2	.	TRBJ2-5	CASKGLAETQYF	TGTGCCAGCAAGGGACTAGCGGAGACCCAGTACTTC
TRBV5-1	TRBD1	.	TRBJ2-5	CASSPRDRAQETQYF	TGCGCCAGCAGCCCTCGGGACAGGGCGCAAGAGACCCAGTACTTC
TRBV7-2	.	few	TRBJ2-5	CASSLERKTETQYF	TGTGCCAGCAGCTTAGAGAGAAAAACAGAGACCCAGTACTTC
TRBV10-3	TRBD1	.	TRBJ2-2	CAIKGQGAGELFF	TGTGCCATCAAGGGACAGGGAGCCGGGGAGCTGTTTTTT
TRBV7-7	.	few	TRBJ2-5	CASSLYQGGLGTQYF	TGTGCTAGCAGCTTGTATCAGGGTGGGCTCGGGACCCAGTACTTC
TRBV11-3	.	many	TRBJ2-7	CASSLGPGEQYF	TGTGCCAGCAGCTTAGGCCCAGGGGAGCAGTACTTC
TRBV20-1	TRBD2	.	TRBJ2-2	CCALSALAGVPGELFF	TGCTGTGCTCTGTCTGCGCTAGCGGGAGTCCCCGGGGAGCTGTTTTTT
TRBV29-1	.	few	TRBJ2-3	CSGWRTSTDTQYF	TGCAGCGGTTGGCGTACTAGCACAGATACGCAGTATTTT
TRBV3-1	.	few	TRBJ1-6	CASSQTGNSPLHF	TGTGCCAGCAGCCAGACGGGGAACTCACCCCTCCACTTT
TRBV12-3/TRBV12-4	.	few	TRBJ2-5	CASSFLEGETQYF	TGTGCCAGCAGTTTCTTAGAGGGGGAGACCCAGTACTTC
TRBV7-2	TRBD2	few	TRBJ2-7	CASSKRTSGSGHEQYF	TGTGCCAGCAGCAAGCGGACTAGCGGGAGTGGCCACGAGCAGTACTTC
TRBV7-2	TRBD1	.	TRBJ2-1	CASSRSSGTGSIEQFF	TGTGCCAGCAGCCGCTCCTCCGGGACAGGGTCAATTGAGCAGTTCTTC
TRBV6-1	.	.	TRBJ2-5	CASNPLGGETQYF	TGTGCCAGCAACCCGCTTGGCGGAGAGACCCAGTACTTC
TRBV9	.	few	TRBJ2-5	CASSVGTEYYPQYF	TGTGCCAGCAGCGTAGGGACAGAGTACTATCCCCAGTACTTC
TRBV5-1	.	.	TRBJ2-1	CASSGTGDYNEQFF	TGCGCCAGCAGCGGCACCGGGGACTACAATGAGCAGTTCTTC
TRBV12-3/TRBV12-4	.	few	TRBJ2-7	CASKPDLSLLSSYEQYF	TGTGCCAGCAAACCCGACTTGTCCTTACTAAGCTCCTACGAGCAGTACTTC
TRBV6-2/TRBV6-3	.	.	TRBJ2-1	CASRLTLGGNNEQFF	TGTGCCAGCAGACTCACACTGGGGGGAAACAATGAGCAGTTCTTC
TRBV4-3	TRBD1	.	TRBJ1-5	CASSPELTGTGGNQPQHF	TGCGCCAGCAGCCCCGAGCTTACCGGGACAGGGGGCAATCAGCCCCAGCATTTT
TRBV6-2/TRBV6-3	.	.	TRBJ2-2	CASSSPGGTGELFF	TGTGCCAGCAGTTCCCCCGGTGGCACCGGGGAGCTGTTTTTT
TRBV7-2	TRBD2	.	TRBJ2-3	CASSTSGSGADTQYF	TGTGCCAGCAGCACAAGCGGGAGTGGGGCAGATACGCAGTATTTT
TRBV9	.	.	TRBJ1-2	CASSGLQGNYGYTF	TGTGCCAGCAGCGGGCTACAGGGTAACTATGGCTACACCTTC
TRBV9	.	.	TRBJ2-5	CASSAVIIGETQYF	TGTGCCAGCAGCGCTGTGATCATCGGAGAGACCCAGTACTTC
TRBV20-1	.	.	TRBJ2-2	CSASGRQSSTGELFF	TGCAGTGCTAGCGGGCGACAGAGTAGCACCGGGGAGCTGTTTTTT
TRBV20-1	.	medium-sized	TRBJ2-7	CSAGTGTAYEQYF	TGCAGTGCTGGAACCGGGACGGCCTACGAGCAGTACTTC
TRBV4-3	TRBD2	few	TRBJ2-5	CASSQWAGRGETQYF	TGCGCCAGCAGCCAATGGGCAGGGAGGGGAGAGACCCAGTACTTC
TRBV6-1	.	few	TRBJ1-6	CASRGSGTPNSPLHF	TGTGCCAGCAGGGGCTCCGGGACTCCTAATTCACCCCTCCACTTT
TRBV4-3	.	.	TRBJ2-3	CASSQDISTDTQYF	TGCGCCAGCAGCCAAGATATCAGCACAGATACGCAGTATTTT
TRBV7-2	.	.	TRBJ2-5	CASSLGQGTKTQYF	TGTGCCAGCAGCTTAGGGCAGGGGACGAAGACCCAGTACTTC
TRBV7-6	TRBD2	.	TRBJ2-1	CASSFMHRTSGTHNEQFF	TGTGCCAGCAGCTTTATGCATCGGACTAGCGGAACCCACAATGAGCAGTTCTTC
TRBV6-5	.	.	TRBJ2-1	CASSYERPSSYNEQFF	TGTGCCAGCAGTTACGAACGCCCGAGCTCCTACAATGAGCAGTTCTTC
TRBV7-2	.	.	TRBJ2-1	CASSLLRNNEQFF	TGTGCCAGCAGCTTATTGCGAAACAATGAGCAGTTCTTC